This T cell receptor beta chain was recorded in a study of cytomegalovirus exposure and HLA in healthy donors. Profiled with immunoSEQ multiplex PCR; TCRdb holds only in-frame clones, not every one. The data show roughly 150,000 clones, approximately 90% seen once. The trim removed 7 bases at V and 6 bases at J, leaving 9 bases unmatched. CDR3 length: 14 amino acids. The germline CDR1 and CDR2 sequences are SGHRS and YFSETQ. The origin of this receptor is a man aged 18 to 29 in good health and CMV-seronegative. The sequenced sample consisted of PBMCs. The chain combines TRBV5-1 with TRBJ2-1; 8 nucleotides match TRBD2. The CDR3 DNA is TGCGCCAGCCACGAGACTAGCGATACCAATGAGCAGTTCTTC. Amino acids: CASHETSDTNEQFF.